This is a list of T cell receptor beta chains from one sample in a study of radiotherapy plus CTLA-4 blockade in lung cancer. Sequencing was performed with immunoSEQ multiplex PCR; in TCRdb, only in-frame clones are kept and a portion is missing. This sample carries approximately 40,000 clones, 80% to 90% of them seen once, and the ten largest clones take around a fifth. The starting material was peripheral blood, obtained from a patient treated with radiotherapy plus ipilimumab. The receptors were sampled from a human donor with non-small cell lung cancer whose response to radiotherapy plus ipilimumab could not be evaluated. The CDR3 runs from the conserved cysteine through the conserved F or W. The D gene is left open where the match is weak. Expanded clones get a size class; other rows say once, few or many, or leave the size out.

D | J | size | V | DNA | CDR3
. | TRBJ2-3 | . | TRBV7-3 | TGTGCCAGCAGCCCCACGGGAGTAGGTGATACGCAGTATTTT | CASSPTGVGDTQYF
. | TRBJ2-7 | . | TRBV19 | TGTGCCAGTAGTATAGCGGAGTCCTCCTACGAGCAGTACTTC | CASSIAESSYEQYF
. | TRBJ2-1 | . | TRBV11-3 | TGTGCCAGCAGCTTGTCGGCTAGTGAGCAGTTCTTC | CASSLSASEQFF
TRBD1 | TRBJ2-1 | . | TRBV16 | TGTGCCAGCAGCCAAGACGGACAGGGGCAGTTCTTC | CASSQDGQGQFF
TRBD1 | TRBJ2-5 | . | TRBV28 | TGTGCCAGCAGTCCCGCTTTGGGGGCAGGGGGCGGTGAGACCCAGTACTTC | CASSPALGAGGGETQYF
. | TRBJ2-2 | once | TRBV18 | TGTGCCAGCTCACCATCGGTACAGGGCACCGGGGAGCTGTTTTTT | CASSPSVQGTGELFF
TRBD2 | TRBJ2-1 | . | TRBV11-2 | TGTGCCAGCAGCCCCCCCGGGAGGGCCGCAGAGCAGTTCTTC | CASSPPGRAAEQFF
. | TRBJ1-6 | . | TRBV5-1 | TGCGCCAGCAGCTTCGGGACTGACAATTCACCCCTCCACTTT | CASSFGTDNSPLHF
TRBD1 | TRBJ1-2 | . | TRBV5-1 | TGCGCCAGCAGACCCGGACAGGGGCCCCGTGTCTATGGCTACACCTTC | CASRPGQGPRVYGYTF
TRBD1 | TRBJ2-1 | . | TRBV9 | TGTGCCAGCAGCGTAGCGTGGACAGGGGGGTCAACTGAGCAGTTCTTC | CASSVAWTGGSTEQFF
. | TRBJ2-3 | . | TRBV11-2 | TGTGCCAGCAGCCTCTCCGTTGGCCCCGGCACAGATACGCAGTATTTT | CASSLSVGPGTDTQYF
. | TRBJ1-6 | . | TRBV11-2 | TGTGCCAGCAGCTGGAGGGGAAGTAATTCACCCCTCCACTTT | CASSWRGSNSPLHF
TRBD1 | TRBJ1-1 | . | TRBV6-5 | TGTGCCAGCGGCAGCAGGGGGAGGACTGAAGCTTTCTTT | CASGSRGRTEAFF
TRBD2 | TRBJ2-2 | . | TRBV5-4 | TGTGCCAGCAGCTTTCCGGGACTATCCTCCACCGGGGAGCTGTTTTTT | CASSFPGLSSTGELFF